This T cell receptor (beta chain) was sequenced for a study of blood T cells in healthy people across ages. Study-wide context: Template switching picked up about one barcoded beta molecule for each two T cells.

For the second PCR, which ran for about 7 to 11 cycles, a sample-barcoded 5' primer and a J-beta primer mix were used. Paired-end reads containing CDR3 totaled no fewer than 2.5 million for each sample. TCRdb processed the 5' RACE reads anew with MiXCR; each CDR3 protein has one entry. There are hundreds of thousands of distinct CDR3 sequences in the sample; 40% to 50% occur only once, and roughly a fifth lies in the top ten. The sequence was obtained from a man aged 55 to 69 in good health. The specimen sequenced was blood.

CDR3 bases: TGTGCCAGCAGTGATTCTAGGAGACAGTCTATCCCCTACGAGCAGTACTTC. It translates to CASSDSRRQSIPYEQYF. The chain links TRBV2 to TRBJ2-7; maybe TRBD1 (5 bases). CDR1 and CDR2 (germline): SNHLY, FYNNEI. The V and J ends lost 3 bases and 2 bases respectively, with 20 bases between them. CDR3 length: 17 amino acids.